These 24 T cell receptor beta chains were all obtained from the same sample, sequenced in a study of blood T cell repertoires in COVID-19. Some clones are missing from TCRdb's copy, which holds only in-frame ones; the method was immunoSEQ multiplex PCR. Altogether more than 95,000 clones are present, 86% being singletons, with the ten largest covering about 5%. The sequenced sample consisted of peripheral blood. The receptor set was obtained from a human donor in a cohort sampled during active COVID-19.

The CDR3 nucleotides are TGTGCCAGCACGTTGTCCGAGGATCAGCCCCAGCATTTT. Its protein product is CASTLSEDQPQHF. The rearrangement uses TRBV12-3 or TRBV12-4 and TRBJ1-5; D gene unclear. Deletions cut 7 bases from V and 5 bases from J, with 12 bases between. CDR3 length: 13 residues.

CDR3 in amino acids: CASSPYAGGREQYF. CDR3 DNA sequence: TGTGCCAGCAGCCCCTATGCGGGAGGACGCGAGCAGTACTTC. The V and J genes are TRBV7-2 and TRBJ2-7, with 8 bases fitting TRBD2. This CDR3 is 14 amino acids long. With V trimmed by 5 bases and J by 6 bases, 9 bases remained unmatched. CDR1 SGHTA and CDR2 FQGNSA come from the germline V gene.

V is TRBV6-4 and J is TRBJ1-2; maybe TRBD1 (6 bases). The V gene's germline CDR1 is MRHNA and CDR2 SNTAGT. Trimming pared 6 bases from V and 8 bases from J, leaving 13 bases between. The CDR3 loop spans 12 amino acids. The CDR3 nucleotides are TGTGCCAGCAGCGGGGACATGCAAGGCTACACCTTC. This translates into CASSGDMQGYTF.

This clone was picked up one time. V is TRBV15 and J is TRBJ2-7; D is ambiguous. The CDR3 consists of 12 residues. V was trimmed by 1 base and J by 7 bases, leaving 8 bases between them. The germline V gene has CDR1 LNHNV and CDR2 YYDKDF (reference sequence). The CDR3 bases are TGTGCCACCAGCAGAGTAAACTCGGAGCAGTACTTC. Its protein is CATSRVNSEQYF.

V usage is TRBV28 and J usage is TRBJ1-3; 7 nucleotides align to TRBD1. Trimming cost V 7 bases and J 2 bases; bases outside gene matches: 5. The CDR3 sequence is 14 residues long. Germline V gives CDR1 MDHEN, CDR2 SYDVKM. For the CDR3, the DNA is TGTGCCAGCACCCAGACAGGGCCTGGAAACACCATATATTTT. It encodes CASTQTGPGNTIYF.

The chain has TRBV2 and TRBJ1-2, with a tentative D call TRBD1 (6 bases). V shed 2 bases and J shed 7 bases, with 14 bases lying between them. CDR3 length: 14 residues. Germline-derived CDR1 and CDR2 are SNHLY and FYNNEI. The CDR3, as DNA: TGTGCCAGCAGTGAACGAGGACAGCGCTTTGGCTACACCTTC. Translated, it gives CASSERGQRFGYTF.

The V and J genes are TRBV11-3 and TRBJ2-1; TRBD2 matches 9 bases. Losses at the gene ends were 4 bases for V and 8 bases for J; bases not matched to a gene: 9. The CDR3 length is 15 residues. Per the germline V gene, CDR1 is SGHNT and CDR2 is YENEEA. As DNA, the CDR3 is TGTGCCAGCAGCTCCTTTAGCGGGAGTAGCGATGAGCAGTTCTTC. Its protein is CASSSFSGSSDEQFF.

V usage is TRBV7-3 and J usage is TRBJ2-1; 13 bases map to TRBD2. CDR1 and CDR2 from the germline V gene are SGHTA and FQGTGA. V shed 6 bases, J shed 6 bases, and the junction held 5 bases outside the gene matches. The CDR3 totals 15 residues. The CDR3 DNA sequence: TGTGCCAGCAGGTGGACTAGCGGGAGAAGCAATGAGCAGTTCTTC. As protein: CASRWTSGRSNEQFF.

CDR3 nucleotide sequence: TGTGCCAGCTCACCCTCCGCGAGGCGTGCTAATGAAAAACTGTTTTTT. Translating gives CASSPSARRANEKLFF. The chain couples TRBV18 to TRBJ1-4, with no clear D. Germline values: CDR1 KGHSH, CDR2 LQKENI. The CDR3 runs to 16 residues. V lost 3 bases and J lost 3, with 14 bases in between. The whole variable domain, filled in from reference TRBV18 and TRBJ1-4, reads NAGVMQNPRHLVRRRGQEARLRCSPMKGHSHVYWYRQLPEEGLKFMVYLQKENIIDESGMPKERFSAEFPKEGPSILRIQQVVRGDSAAYFCASSPSARRANEKLFFGSGTQLSVL.

V gene TRBV19 combines with J gene TRBJ2-1, with 8 positions matching TRBD2. From germline, CDR1 is LNHDA and CDR2 SQIVND (reference sequence). V was clipped by 2 bases and J by 6 bases; unmatched bases: 9. The CDR3 spans 16 residues. DNA for the CDR3: TGTGCCAGTAGTATACAACCTGGACTAGCCCTCAATGAGCAGTTCTTC. It codes for CASSIQPGLALNEQFF.

The chain uses TRBV5-6 and TRBJ2-7; TRBD2 might be the D (6 bases). The V end was cut by 2 bases, the J end by 0 bases, with 18 bases between. Germline loops: CDR1 SGHDT, CDR2 YYEEEE. The CDR3 is 17 amino acids. The DNA of the CDR3 is TGTGCCAGCAGCTTCTTTGCAGACGGGAGTACCTCCTACGAGCAGTACTTC. The encoded protein is CASSFFADGSTSYEQYF.

This chain connects TRBV2 to TRBJ2-5; 11 bases match TRBD2. V lost 6 bases and J lost 4; bases outside the gene matches: 7. Germline CDR1 is SNHLY and CDR2 is FYNNEI. This CDR3 has 15 residues. CDR3 amino acids: CASRGTSGLSETQYF. DNA of the CDR3: TGTGCCAGCAGGGGGACTAGCGGCTTGTCAGAGACCCAGTACTTC.

The chain is built from TRBV28 and TRBJ1-2; 7 positions agree with TRBD1. Germline CDR1 and CDR2: MDHEN and SYDVKM. V gave up 6 bases and J gave up 2 bases; unmatched junction bases: 9. The length of the CDR3 is 15 residues. The CDR3 sequence is CASRPRGQLNYGYTF. CDR3 nucleotide sequence: TGTGCCAGCAGACCTCGGGGACAGTTGAACTATGGCTACACCTTC.

CDR3 protein: CASSQEQTGWLGGAYNEQFF. The CDR3 nucleotides are TGCGCCAGCAGCCAAGAGCAGACAGGGTGGTTGGGCGGTGCCTACAATGAGCAGTTCTTC. The chain combines TRBV4-1 with TRBJ2-1, with 7 bases lining up with TRBD1. V shed 0 bases, J shed 2 bases, and the junction held 16 bases outside the gene matches. CDR1 is MGHRA and CDR2 is YSYEKL in the germline V gene. The CDR3 has 20 amino acids.

V gene TRBV19 combines with J gene TRBJ1-1; D call uncertain. Germline V lookup: CDR1 LNHDA, CDR2 SQIVND (reference sequence). Trimming left V 0 bases short and J 0 bases short, with 8 bases between. This CDR3 spans 15 amino acids. This CDR3 is CASSIDRSMNTEAFF. The CDR3 DNA follows: TGTGCCAGTAGTATAGATCGAAGCATGAACACTGAAGCTTTCTTT. Variable domain in full (rest from reference TRBV19 and TRBJ1-1): DGGITQSPKYLFRKEGQNVTLSCEQNLNHDAMYWYRQDPGQGLRLIYYSQIVNDFQKGDIAEGYSVSREKKESFPLTVTSAQKNPTAFYLCASSIDRSMNTEAFFGQGTRLTVV.

The gene calls are TRBV11-3 and TRBJ2-3; 8 nucleotides match TRBD2. In germline, CDR1 is SGHNT, CDR2 YENEEA. There are 14 residues in the CDR3. The V and J ends lost 5 bases and 4 bases, in that order; junction bases with no gene match: 5. The CDR3 is CASSKGLGADTQYF. CDR3 in DNA: TGTGCCAGCAGCAAGGGACTAGGAGCAGATACGCAGTATTTT.

This chain connects TRBV11-3 to TRBJ2-2; no clear D gene. This CDR3 is 14 amino acids long. The V end was cut by 1 base, the J end by 2 bases, with 5 bases between. Germline-derived CDR1 and CDR2 are SGHNT and YENEEA. Here the CDR3 DNA reads TGTGCCAGCAGCTTAGCGAGAAACACCGGGGAGCTGTTTTTT. The encoded protein is CASSLARNTGELFF.

The J gene is TRBJ1-1, the V gene TRBV11-2, with TRBD1 as a possible D gene (6 bases). This CDR3 spans 15 amino acids. The V end lost 2 bases, the J end lost 1 base, and 11 bases lay between the germline ends. Germline CDR1 SGHAT, CDR2 FQNNGV. The CDR3 region is CASSLTPTGNTEAFF. CDR3 DNA: TGTGCCAGCAGCTTAACCCCGACAGGGAACACTGAAGCTTTCTTT.

The gene calls are TRBV4-1 and TRBJ2-7, with D possibly being TRBD1 (6 bases). The V gene's germline CDR1 is MGHRA and CDR2 YSYEKL. Trimming cost V 2 bases and J 0 bases, with 14 bases left between them. The CDR3 totals 16 residues. The CDR3 loop reads CASSQIPDSSSYEQYF. The CDR3 bases are TGCGCCAGCAGCCAAATACCGGACAGCAGCTCCTACGAGCAGTACTTC.

The V gene is TRBV7-2, the J gene TRBJ2-7; D is unclear. V was pared by 3 bases and J by 0 bases, with 6 bases between. CDR3 size: 13 residues. Germline values: CDR1 SGHTA, CDR2 FQGNSA. The CDR3 region has the DNA TGTGCCAGCAGCTTTTCCCTCTCCTACGAGCAGTACTTC. It encodes CASSFSLSYEQYF.

This rearrangement joins TRBV3-1 (or the pseudogene TRBV3-2) to TRBJ2-7; 9 bases agree with TRBD1. Germline V gives CDR1 LGHDT, CDR2 YNNKEL (reference sequence). This CDR3 has 18 amino acids. The trim removed 10 bases at V and 5 bases at J, leaving 24 bases unmatched. The CDR3: CATPSVRRSRDRANEQYF. The CDR3 DNA is TGTGCCACCCCATCTGTACGGCGAAGCCGGGACAGGGCCAACGAGCAGTACTTC.

The chain has TRBV5-1 and TRBJ1-2, with a possible D match to TRBD1 (6 bases). This CDR3 is built from 13 residues. The V end was cut by 0 bases, the J end by 6 bases, with 9 bases between. Germline V lookup: CDR1 SGHRS, CDR2 YFSETQ. The CDR3 DNA reads as TGCGCCAGCAGCTTGGGCAGGGGAGATGGCTACACCTTC. This translates into CASSLGRGDGYTF.

The chain employs TRBV3-1 (or the pseudogene TRBV3-2) and TRBJ1-3, with 10 bases aligning to TRBD1. Looked up from germline, CDR1 is LGHDT and CDR2 is YNNKEL (reference sequence). The CDR3 covers 21 residues. The V gene end was trimmed by 1 base and the J gene end by 1 base; junction bases not matched to a gene: 16. The CDR3 DNA reads as TGTGCCAGCAGCCAAGCCGAGCCGGGACAGGGGATCCAAGCTTCTGGAAACACCATATATTTT. It is translated as CASSQAEPGQGIQASGNTIYF.

The CDR3 DNA reads TGTGCTAGTGGTTTGGTACTCACAGCGGGAGGGGAGGTCAGGGAGACCCAGTACTTC. Encoded protein: CASGLVLTAGGEVRETQYF. V usage is TRBV12-5 and J usage is TRBJ2-5; 10 positions agree with TRBD2. The CDR3 contains 19 residues. The V segment lost 0 bases and the J segment 5 bases; nucleotides outside the gene matches: 15. Germline V gene data show CDR1 as LGHNT and CDR2 as FRNRAP.